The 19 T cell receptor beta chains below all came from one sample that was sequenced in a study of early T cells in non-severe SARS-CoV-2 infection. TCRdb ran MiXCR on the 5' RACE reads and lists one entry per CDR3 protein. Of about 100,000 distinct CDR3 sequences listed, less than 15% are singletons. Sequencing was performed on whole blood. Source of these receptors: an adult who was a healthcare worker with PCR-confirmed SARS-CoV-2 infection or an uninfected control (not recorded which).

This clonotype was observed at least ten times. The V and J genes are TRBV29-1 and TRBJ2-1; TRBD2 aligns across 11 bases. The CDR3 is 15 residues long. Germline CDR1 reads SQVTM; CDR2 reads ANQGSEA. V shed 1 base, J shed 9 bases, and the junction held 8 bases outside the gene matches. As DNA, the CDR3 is TGCAGCGTTGAAGGGTTAGCGGGGGGGTTCGGTGAGCAGTTCTTC. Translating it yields CSVEGLAGGFGEQFF.

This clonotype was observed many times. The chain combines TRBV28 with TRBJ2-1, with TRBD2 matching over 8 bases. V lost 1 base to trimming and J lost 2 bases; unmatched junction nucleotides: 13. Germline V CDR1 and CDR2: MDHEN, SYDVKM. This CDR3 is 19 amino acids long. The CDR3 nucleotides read TGTGCCAGCAGTTTATCGCGGGGGGACACATCGCCCACCTACAATGAGCAGTTCTTC. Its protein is CASSLSRGDTSPTYNEQFF.

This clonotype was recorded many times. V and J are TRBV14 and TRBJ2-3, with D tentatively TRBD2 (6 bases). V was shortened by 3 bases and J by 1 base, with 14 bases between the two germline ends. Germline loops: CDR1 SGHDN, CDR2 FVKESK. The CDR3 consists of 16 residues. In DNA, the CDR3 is TGTGCCAGCAGCCACCCAGCTAGCGACCGCACAGATACGCAGTATTTT. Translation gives CASSHPASDRTDTQYF.

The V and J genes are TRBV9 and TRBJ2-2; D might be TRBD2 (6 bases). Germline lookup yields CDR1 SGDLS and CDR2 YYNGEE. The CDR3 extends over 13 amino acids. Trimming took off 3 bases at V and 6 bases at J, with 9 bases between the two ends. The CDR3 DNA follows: TGTGCCAGCAGCGGTCCGGGGGCCGGGGAGCTGTTTTTT. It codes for CASSGPGAGELFF.

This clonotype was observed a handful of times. CDR3 sequence reads: CASSQDTTGMVAFF. For the CDR3, the DNA is TGCGCCAGCAGCCAAGATACGACAGGGATGGTCGCTTTCTTT. The chain combines TRBV4-3 with TRBJ1-1, with 7 bases identical to TRBD1. From germline, CDR1 is LGHNA and CDR2 YSLEER. This CDR3 has 14 residues. V dropped 0 bases and J dropped 11; count of bases not matched to a gene: 9.

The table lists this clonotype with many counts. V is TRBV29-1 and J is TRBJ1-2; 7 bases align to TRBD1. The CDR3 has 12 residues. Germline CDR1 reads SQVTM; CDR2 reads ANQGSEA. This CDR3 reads CPRDRDNYGYTF. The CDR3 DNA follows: TGCCCCCGGGACAGAGATAACTATGGCTACACCTTC.

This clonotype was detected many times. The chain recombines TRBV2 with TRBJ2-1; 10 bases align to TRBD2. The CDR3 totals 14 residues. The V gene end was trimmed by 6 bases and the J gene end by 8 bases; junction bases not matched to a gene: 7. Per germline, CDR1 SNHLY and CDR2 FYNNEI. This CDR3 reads CASRLAGGSDEQFF. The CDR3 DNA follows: TGTGCCAGCAGGTTAGCGGGGGGTTCAGATGAGCAGTTCTTC.

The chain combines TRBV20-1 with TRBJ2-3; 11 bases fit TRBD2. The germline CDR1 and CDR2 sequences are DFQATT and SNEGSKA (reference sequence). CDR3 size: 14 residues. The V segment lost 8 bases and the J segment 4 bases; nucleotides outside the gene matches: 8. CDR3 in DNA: TGCAGTTTGACTAGCGGGATGGGGGCAGATACGCAGTATTTT. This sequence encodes CSLTSGMGADTQYF.

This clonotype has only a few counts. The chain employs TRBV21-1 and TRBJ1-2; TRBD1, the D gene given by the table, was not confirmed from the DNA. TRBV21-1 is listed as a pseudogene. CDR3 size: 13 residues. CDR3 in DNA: TGTGCCAGCAGCCGATTGGACAGCTATGGCTACACCTTC. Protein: CASSRLDSYGYTF.

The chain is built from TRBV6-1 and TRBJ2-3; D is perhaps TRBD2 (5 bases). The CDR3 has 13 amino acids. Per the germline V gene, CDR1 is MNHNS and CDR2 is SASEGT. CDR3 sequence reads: CAAQHGSLALEYF. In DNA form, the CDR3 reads TGTGCAGCTCAGCATGGCTCCCTAGCCCTCGAGTATTTT.

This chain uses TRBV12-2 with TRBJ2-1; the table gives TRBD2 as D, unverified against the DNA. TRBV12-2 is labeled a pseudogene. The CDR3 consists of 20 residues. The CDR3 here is CASRFMFTGKHPPPSREQFF. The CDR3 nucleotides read TGTGCAAGTCGCTTTATGTTCACAGGGAAACATCCACCACCCTCCCGTGAGCAGTTCTTC.

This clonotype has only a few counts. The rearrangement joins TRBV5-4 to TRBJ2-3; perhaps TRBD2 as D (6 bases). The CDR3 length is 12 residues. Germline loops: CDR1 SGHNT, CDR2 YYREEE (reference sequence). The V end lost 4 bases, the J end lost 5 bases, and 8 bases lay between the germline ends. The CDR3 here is CASSRGGDTQYF. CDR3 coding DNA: TGTGCCAGCAGCCGGGGAGGAGATACGCAGTATTTT.

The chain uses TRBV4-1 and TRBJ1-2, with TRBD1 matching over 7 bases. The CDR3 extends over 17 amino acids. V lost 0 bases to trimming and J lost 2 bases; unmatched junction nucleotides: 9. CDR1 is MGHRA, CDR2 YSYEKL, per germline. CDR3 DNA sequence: TGCGCCAGCAGCCAAGATAAAGTGCGGGACAGAAACTATGGCTACACCTTC. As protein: CASSQDKVRDRNYGYTF.

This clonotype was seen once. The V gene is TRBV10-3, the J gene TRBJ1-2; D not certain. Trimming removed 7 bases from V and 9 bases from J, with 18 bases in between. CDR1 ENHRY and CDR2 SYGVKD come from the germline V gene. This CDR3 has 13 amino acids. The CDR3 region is CAITTSEASRYTF. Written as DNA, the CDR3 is TGTGCCATCACAACTTCAGAAGCGAGTCGCTACACCTTC.

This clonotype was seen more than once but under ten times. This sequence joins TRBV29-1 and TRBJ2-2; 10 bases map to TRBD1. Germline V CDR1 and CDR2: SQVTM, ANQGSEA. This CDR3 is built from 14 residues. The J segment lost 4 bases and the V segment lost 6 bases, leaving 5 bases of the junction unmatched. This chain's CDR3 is CSVPGQGTTGELFF. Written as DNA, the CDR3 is TGCAGCGTACCGGGACAGGGGACCACCGGGGAGCTGTTTTTT.

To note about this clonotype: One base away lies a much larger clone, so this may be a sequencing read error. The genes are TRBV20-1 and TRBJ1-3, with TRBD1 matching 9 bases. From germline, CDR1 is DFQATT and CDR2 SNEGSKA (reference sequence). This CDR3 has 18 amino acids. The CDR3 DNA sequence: TGCAGTGCCCCCGCGGGGCTCGGGACAGGGACGAAACCGGACACCACATATTTT. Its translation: CSAPAGLGTGTKPDTTYF.

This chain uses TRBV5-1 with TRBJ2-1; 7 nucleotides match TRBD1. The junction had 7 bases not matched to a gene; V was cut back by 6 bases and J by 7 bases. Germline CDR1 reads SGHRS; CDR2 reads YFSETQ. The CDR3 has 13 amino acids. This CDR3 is CASTRQGWNEQFF. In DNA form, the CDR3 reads TGCGCCAGCACCAGACAGGGTTGGAATGAGCAGTTCTTC.

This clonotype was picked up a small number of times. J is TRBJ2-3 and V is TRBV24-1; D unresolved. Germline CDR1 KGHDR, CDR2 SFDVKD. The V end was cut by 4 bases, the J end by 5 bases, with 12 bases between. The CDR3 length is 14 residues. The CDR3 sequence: CATSDITPGDTQYF. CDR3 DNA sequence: TGTGCCACCAGTGACATCACCCCGGGAGATACGCAGTATTTT.

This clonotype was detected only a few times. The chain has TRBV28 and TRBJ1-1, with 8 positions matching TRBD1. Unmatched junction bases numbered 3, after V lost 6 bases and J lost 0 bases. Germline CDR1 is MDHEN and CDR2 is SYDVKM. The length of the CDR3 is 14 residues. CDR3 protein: CASRYRGVNTEAFF. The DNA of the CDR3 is TGTGCCAGCAGGTACAGGGGGGTGAACACTGAAGCTTTCTTT. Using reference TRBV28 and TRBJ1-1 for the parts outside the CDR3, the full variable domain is DVKVTQSSRYLVKRTGEKVFLECVQDMDHENMFWYRQDPGLGLRLIYFSYDVKMKEKGDIPEGYSVSREKKERFSLILESASTNQTSMYLCASRYRGVNTEAFFGQGTRLTVV.